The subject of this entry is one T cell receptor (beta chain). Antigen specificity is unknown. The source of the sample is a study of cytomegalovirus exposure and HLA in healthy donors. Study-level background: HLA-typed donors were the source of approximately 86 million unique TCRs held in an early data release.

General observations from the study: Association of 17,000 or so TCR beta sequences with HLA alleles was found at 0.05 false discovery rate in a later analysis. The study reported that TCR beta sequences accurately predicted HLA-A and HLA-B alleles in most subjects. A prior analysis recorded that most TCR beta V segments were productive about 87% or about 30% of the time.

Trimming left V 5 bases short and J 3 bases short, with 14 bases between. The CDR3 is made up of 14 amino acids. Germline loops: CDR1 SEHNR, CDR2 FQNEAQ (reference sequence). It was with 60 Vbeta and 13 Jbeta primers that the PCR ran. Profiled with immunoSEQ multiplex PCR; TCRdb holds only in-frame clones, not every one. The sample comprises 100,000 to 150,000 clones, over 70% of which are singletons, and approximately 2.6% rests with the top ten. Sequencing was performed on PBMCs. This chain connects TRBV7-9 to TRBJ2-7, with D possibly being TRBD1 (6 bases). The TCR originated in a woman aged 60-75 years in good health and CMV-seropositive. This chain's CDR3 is CASSPTGTNYEQYF. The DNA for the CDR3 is TGTGCCAGCAGCCCAACCGGGACAAACTACGAGCAGTACTTC.